The 10 T cell receptor beta chains presented below share a single source sample, sequenced in a study of molecular identifiers for immune sequencing clone quantification. One entry per CDR3 protein, called by TCRdb with MiXCR from the PCR reads. Counted here are fewer than 350,000 distinct CDR3 sequences, roughly a quarter occurring once; the ten biggest clones make up 0.65% to 0.95%. The sequencing sample was made of naive CD8+ T cells from blood, with Jurkat cell RNA spiked in. The subset denotes: FACS-sorted CD8+CD4-CCR7+CD45RA+ naive T cells. The origin of the receptors is a human donor in good health. Some libraries in this study had Jurkat cell RNA spiked in.

Concerning this clonotype itself: A much larger clonotype is one base distant, so this may be a read error. The chain's CDR3 is CASSRTFSNQPRHF. The CDR3 nucleotides are TGTGCCAGCAGCCGGACCTTTAGCAATCAGCCCCGGCATTTT. V and J are TRBV6-2 or TRBV6-3 and TRBJ1-5, with D unresolved. The CDR3 is 14 residues long. The V gene's germline CDR1 is MNHEY and CDR2 SVGEGT.

On this clonotype itself: A much more abundant neighbour one base away suggests this may be a read error. The conserved final phenylalanine or tryptophan is absent from the CDR3, which likely points to a read error. The genes are TRBV20-1 and TRBJ2-2, with 7 bases that match TRBD1. This CDR3 comprises 13 residues. V trimming: 5 bases; J trimming: 5 bases; junction bases outside the gene matches: 5. Germline V gene lookup returns CDR1 DFQATT and CDR2 SNEGSKA (reference sequence). The CDR3: CSAGHRGTGELFY. CDR3 coding DNA: TGCAGTGCTGGTCACAGGGGAACCGGGGAGCTGTTTTAT.

This clonotype was recorded a few times. The chain employs TRBV19 and TRBJ1-5, with D uncertain. Germline assignment: CDR1 LNHDA and CDR2 SQIVND (reference sequence). The CDR3 has 14 residues. V was clipped by 7 bases and J by 3 bases, with 13 bases between them. CDR3 nucleotides: TGTGCCAGTATACCAGACGGGGACAATCAGCCCCAGCATTTT. It specifies CASIPDGDNQPQHF.

In its sample, this clonotype was seen a few times. This rearrangement joins TRBV6-4 to TRBJ2-7; 9 nucleotides line up with TRBD2. Germline V gene lookup returns CDR1 MRHNA and CDR2 SNTAGT. This CDR3 comprises 15 residues. The ends lost 6 bases at V and 2 bases at J; junction bases unmatched: 8. The CDR3 sequence: CASSEGAGGPYEQYF. The CDR3 DNA is TGTGCCAGCAGCGAAGGGGCGGGAGGGCCCTACGAGCAGTACTTC.

This clonotype turned up a few times. The chain recombines TRBV11-1 with TRBJ2-7; 7 bases fit TRBD1. The V and J ends lost 0 bases and 7 bases, in that order; junction bases with no gene match: 9. The germline V gene has CDR1 SGHAT and CDR2 FQDESV (reference sequence). CDR3 length: 15 residues. CDR3 in amino acids: CASSLAGQWPWEQYF. The CDR3, as DNA: TGTGCCAGCAGCTTAGCGGGACAGTGGCCTTGGGAGCAGTACTTC.

This clonotype was seen at least ten times. The CDR3 sequence is CSARDELAITYEQYF. The CDR3 DNA follows: TGCAGTGCTAGAGATGAACTAGCGATCACCTACGAGCAGTACTTC. The V gene is TRBV20-1, the J gene TRBJ2-7; TRBD2 matches 7 bases. V was clipped by 0 bases and J by 2 bases; unmatched bases: 7. The germline gives CDR1 DFQATT, CDR2 SNEGSKA (reference sequence). CDR3 length equals 15 residues.

Ten or more counts support this clonotype. The rearrangement uses TRBV7-9 and TRBJ2-3, with D perhaps matching TRBD1 (6 bases). The CDR3 runs 13 residues. Trimming shortened V by 7 bases and J by 2 bases, and 10 bases separated the two germline ends. Germline loops: CDR1 SEHNR, CDR2 FQNEAQ (reference sequence). This CDR3 reads CASMQGITDTQYF. The CDR3 nucleotides are TGTGCCAGCATGCAGGGGATCACAGATACGCAGTATTTT.

This clonotype was recorded many times. The chain has TRBV7-9 and TRBJ2-4; TRBD2 might be the D (8 bases). The CDR3 extends over 17 amino acids. V gave up 5 bases and J gave up 2 bases, with 19 bases separating them. Germline V gives CDR1 SEHNR, CDR2 FQNEAQ (reference sequence). The CDR3 here is CASSPGGAGDPKNIQYF. The DNA for the CDR3 is TGTGCCAGCAGCCCAGGGGGAGCGGGAGATCCCAAAAACATTCAGTACTTC. Full variable domain (outside the CDR3, taken from reference TRBV7-9 and TRBJ2-4): DTGVSQNPRHKITKRGQNVTFRCDPISEHNRLYWYRQTLGQGPEFLTYFQNEAQLEKSRLLSDRFSAERPKGSFSTLEIQRTEQGDSAMYLCASSPGGAGDPKNIQYFGAGTRLSVL.

At least ten counts were recorded for this clonotype. The chain is built from TRBV7-3 and TRBJ2-3; D gene unclear. Trimming shortened V by 4 bases and J by 3 bases, and 8 bases separated the two germline ends. CDR1 and CDR2 from the germline V gene are SGHTA and FQGTGA. CDR3 size: 13 residues. CDR3 residues: CASSSGETDTQYF. CDR3 in DNA: TGTGCCAGCAGCTCCGGAGAAACAGATACGCAGTATTTT.

Turning to this clonotype: It may be a read error: a sequence one base away is much more abundant. This chain uses TRBV5-6 with TRBJ2-7; D may be TRBD2 (5 bases). The germline V and J ends were trimmed by 3 bases and 6 bases, with 22 bases remaining between them. The CDR3 totals 16 residues. In germline, CDR1 is SGHDT, CDR2 YYEEEE. The CDR3 region is CASSSWVGVKWIEQYF. The CDR3 nucleotides read TGTGCCAGCAGCTCATGGGTCGGGGTGAAATGGATCGAGCAGTACTTC.